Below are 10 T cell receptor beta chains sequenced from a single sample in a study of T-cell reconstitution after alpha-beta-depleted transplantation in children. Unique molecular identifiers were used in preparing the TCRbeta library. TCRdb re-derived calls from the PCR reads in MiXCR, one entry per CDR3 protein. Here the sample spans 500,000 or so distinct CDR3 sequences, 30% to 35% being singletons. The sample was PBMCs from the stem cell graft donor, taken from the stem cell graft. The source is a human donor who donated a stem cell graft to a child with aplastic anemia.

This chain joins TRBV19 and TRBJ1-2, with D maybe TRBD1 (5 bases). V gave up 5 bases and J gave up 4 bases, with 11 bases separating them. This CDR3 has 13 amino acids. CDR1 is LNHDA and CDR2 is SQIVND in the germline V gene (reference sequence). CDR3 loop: CASSARGFYGYTF. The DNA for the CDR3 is TGTGCCAGTAGTGCCCGGGGGTTCTATGGCTACACCTTC.

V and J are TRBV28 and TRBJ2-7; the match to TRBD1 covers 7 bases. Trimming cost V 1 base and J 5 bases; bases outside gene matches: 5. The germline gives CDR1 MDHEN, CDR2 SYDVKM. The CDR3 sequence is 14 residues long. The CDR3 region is CASSLLYRGHEQYF. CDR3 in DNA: TGTGCCAGCAGTTTATTGTACAGGGGACACGAGCAGTACTTC.

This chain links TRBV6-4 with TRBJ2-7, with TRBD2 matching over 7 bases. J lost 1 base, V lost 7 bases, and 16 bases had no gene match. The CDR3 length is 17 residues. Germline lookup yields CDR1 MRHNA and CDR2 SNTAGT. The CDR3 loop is CASTRGASGEGSYEQYF. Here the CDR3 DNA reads TGTGCCAGCACCAGAGGGGCTAGCGGAGAGGGATCCTACGAGCAGTACTTC.

Here the CDR3 reads CASSFKQGGDTGELFF. The CDR3 nucleotides are TGTGCCAGCAGCTTCAAACAGGGAGGCGACACCGGGGAGCTGTTTTTT. V and J are TRBV7-9 and TRBJ2-2; D tentatively reads TRBD1 or TRBD2 (6 bases each). Per germline, CDR1 SEHNR and CDR2 FQNEAQ (reference sequence). The CDR3 is 16 amino acids. V lost 3 bases to trimming and J lost 3 bases, with 14 bases between them. The full variable domain, its missing parts supplied by reference TRBV7-9 and TRBJ2-2, is DTGVSQNPRHKITKRGQNVTFRCDPISEHNRLYWYRQTLGQGPEFLTYFQNEAQLEKSRLLSDRFSAERPKGSFSTLEIQRTEQGDSAMYLCASSFKQGGDTGELFFGEGSRLTVL.

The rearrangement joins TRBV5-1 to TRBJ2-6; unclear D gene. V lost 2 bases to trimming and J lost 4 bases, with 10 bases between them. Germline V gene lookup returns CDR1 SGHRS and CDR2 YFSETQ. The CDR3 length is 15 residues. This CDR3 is CASSFSGQGANVLTF. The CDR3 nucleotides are TGCGCCAGCAGCTTCAGTGGCCAAGGGGCCAACGTCCTGACTTTC.

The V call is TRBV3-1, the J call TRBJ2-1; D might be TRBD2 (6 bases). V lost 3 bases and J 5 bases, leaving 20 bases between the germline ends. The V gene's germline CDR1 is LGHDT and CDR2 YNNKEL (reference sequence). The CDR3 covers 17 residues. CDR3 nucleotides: TGTGCCAGCAGCCATGTCATGGGAGGCGGGCCGAACAATGAGCAGTTCTTC. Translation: CASSHVMGGGPNNEQFF.

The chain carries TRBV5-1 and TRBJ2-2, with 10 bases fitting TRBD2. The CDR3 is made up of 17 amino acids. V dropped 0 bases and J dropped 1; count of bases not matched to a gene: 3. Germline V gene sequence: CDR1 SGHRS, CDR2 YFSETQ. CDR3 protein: CASSLVPSGGNTGELFF. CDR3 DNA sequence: TGCGCCAGCAGCTTGGTCCCTAGCGGGGGGAACACCGGGGAGCTGTTTTTT. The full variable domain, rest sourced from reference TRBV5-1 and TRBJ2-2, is KAGVTQTPRYLIKTRGQQVTLSCSPISGHRSVSWYQQTPGQGLQFLFEYFSETQRNKGNFPGRFSGRQFSNSRSEMNVSTLELGDSALYLCASSLVPSGGNTGELFFGEGSRLTVL.

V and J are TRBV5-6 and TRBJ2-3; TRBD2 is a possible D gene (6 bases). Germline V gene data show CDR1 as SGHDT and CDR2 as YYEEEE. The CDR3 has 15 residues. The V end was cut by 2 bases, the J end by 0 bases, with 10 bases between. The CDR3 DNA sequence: TGTGCCAGCAGCTTTGCGGGGCCTAGCACAGATACGCAGTATTTT. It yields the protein CASSFAGPSTDTQYF.

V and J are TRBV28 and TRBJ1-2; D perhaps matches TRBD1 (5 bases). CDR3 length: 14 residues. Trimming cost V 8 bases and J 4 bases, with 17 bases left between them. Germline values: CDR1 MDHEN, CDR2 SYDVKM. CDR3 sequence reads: CASHQGPGIYGYTF. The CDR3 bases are TGTGCCAGCCACCAGGGCCCGGGGATCTATGGCTACACCTTC.

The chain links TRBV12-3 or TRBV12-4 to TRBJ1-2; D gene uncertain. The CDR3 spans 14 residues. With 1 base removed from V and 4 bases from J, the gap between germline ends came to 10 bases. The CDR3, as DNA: TGTGCCAGCAGTTTAGACGGTTTTGGCTATGGCTACACCTTC. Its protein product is CASSLDGFGYGYTF.